Below are 11 T cell receptor beta chains sequenced from a single sample in a study of blood T cell repertoires in COVID-19. This table comes from immunoSEQ multiplex PCR, and its TCRdb copy is limited to in-frame clones, with some not included. The profile shows more than 100,000 clones, approximately 81% of them singletons. The source material was peripheral blood. All receptors derive from a woman in her 30s who had recovered from COVID-19.

V and J are TRBV14 and TRBJ2-5; D unresolved. With 1 base removed from V and 3 bases from J, the gap between germline ends came to 9 bases. The CDR3 has 14 residues. Germline V gene data show CDR1 as SGHDN and CDR2 as FVKESK. CDR3 nucleotide sequence: TGTGCCAGCAGCCAAGGCGCGGAGAAAGAGACCCAGTACTTC. It translates to CASSQGAEKETQYF.

The chain couples TRBV15 to TRBJ1-2; no firm D call. V lost 5 bases to trimming and J lost 8 bases, with 15 bases between them. The CDR3 length is 13 residues. Germline loops: CDR1 LNHNV, CDR2 YYDKDF (reference sequence). The CDR3 sequence: CATSAFPSNGYTF. Written as DNA, the CDR3 is TGTGCCACCAGCGCGTTCCCGTCGAACGGCTACACCTTC.

The CDR3 region has the DNA TGCGCCAGCAGCTTGGGGGGCAGGGGGGCCCAAGAGACCCAGTACTTC. Amino acids: CASSLGGRGAQETQYF. The V and J genes are TRBV5-1 and TRBJ2-5; perhaps TRBD1 as D (7 bases). CDR3 length equals 16 residues. Germline V gives CDR1 SGHRS, CDR2 YFSETQ. Trimming pared 0 bases from V and 1 base from J, leaving 13 bases between. The variable domain in full, with the rest retrieved from reference TRBV5-1 and TRBJ2-5, is KAGVTQTPRYLIKTRGQQVTLSCSPISGHRSVSWYQQTPGQGLQFLFEYFSETQRNKGNFPGRFSGRQFSNSRSEMNVSTLELGDSALYLCASSLGGRGAQETQYFGPGTRLLVL.

The genes are TRBV3-1 (or the pseudogene TRBV3-2) and TRBJ2-7; D is perhaps TRBD1 (5 bases). This CDR3 is built from 14 residues. The germline CDR1 and CDR2 sequences are LGHDT and YNNKEL (reference sequence). V dropped 4 bases and J dropped 0 bases, with 10 bases sitting between them. CDR3 coding DNA: TGTGCCAGCAGCCCTCCAACAGGCTCCTACGAGCAGTACTTC. This translates into CASSPPTGSYEQYF.

V and J are TRBV5-1 and TRBJ1-3, with D unclear. V lost 0 bases and J lost 0, with 10 bases in between. Per the germline V gene, CDR1 is SGHRS and CDR2 is YFSETQ. This CDR3 is 16 amino acids long. CDR3 sequence reads: CASSLDSSSSGNTIYF. The CDR3 nucleotides read TGCGCCAGCAGCTTGGATAGCAGTTCCTCTGGAAACACCATATATTTT.

The genes are TRBV7-6 and TRBJ2-5, with D possibly matching TRBD1 (5 bases). Germline CDR1 and CDR2: SGHVS and FNYEAQ. The CDR3 is 14 residues long. V was trimmed by 8 bases and J by 3 bases, leaving 16 bases between them. The CDR3 sequence is CASRPRLGEETQYF. The CDR3 DNA reads TGTGCCAGCCGACCTCGGCTAGGGGAAGAGACCCAGTACTTC.

The chain uses TRBV2 and TRBJ1-3; 7 nucleotides match TRBD1. The V gene's germline CDR1 is SNHLY and CDR2 FYNNEI. The length of the CDR3 is 15 residues. With 4 bases clipped from V and 2 bases from J, the junction kept 5 bases outside the gene matches. CDR3 sequence: CASSGVTGPGNTIYF. The CDR3 DNA follows: TGTGCCAGCAGTGGGGTGACAGGGCCTGGAAACACCATATATTTT.

The chain uses TRBV9 and TRBJ2-1; D is possibly TRBD2 (5 bases). V lost 3 bases and J lost 4, with 17 bases in between. Germline V gives CDR1 SGDLS, CDR2 YYNGEE. This CDR3 region has 16 residues. This CDR3 reads CASSAQTTMGYNEQFF. DNA of the CDR3: TGTGCCAGCAGCGCTCAGACTACCATGGGATACAATGAGCAGTTCTTC.

The chain links TRBV2 to TRBJ2-3; TRBD2 matches 11 bases. V was clipped by 7 bases and J by 12 bases; unmatched bases: 9. The CDR3 consists of 13 residues. Germline CDR1 reads SNHLY; CDR2 reads FYNNEI. The CDR3, as DNA: TGTGCCAGCAACTTAGCGGGAGGGGGAATTCAGTATTTT. It specifies CASNLAGGGIQYF.

This chain links TRBV11-2 with TRBJ2-3; possible D gene TRBD2, 6 bases. There are 15 residues in the CDR3. Germline V lookup: CDR1 SGHAT, CDR2 FQNNGV. V dropped 0 bases and J dropped 2 bases, with 9 bases sitting between them. CDR3: CASSLDGGSTDTQYF. CDR3 coding DNA: TGTGCCAGCAGCTTAGATGGGGGGTCCACAGATACGCAGTATTTT.

This clone is a singleton in its sample. This chain uses TRBV11-3 with TRBJ2-1; the D gene is possibly TRBD1 (6 bases). V was shortened by 5 bases and J by 7 bases, with 12 bases between the two germline ends. The CDR3 loop spans 13 amino acids. CDR1 and CDR2 (germline): SGHNT, YENEEA. The CDR3 loop reads CASSPGAANEQFF. The CDR3, as DNA: TGTGCCAGCAGCCCAGGGGCCGCTAATGAGCAGTTCTTC.